A single sample gave rise to the 24 T cell receptor beta chains below, sequenced in a study of CD8 T cells in ankylosing spondylitis. General study results and limits: Typical of ankylosing spondylitis blood, it appeared, was a TCR beta motif of fewer than 10 highly homologous variants.

One entry per CDR3 protein results from TCRdb running MiXCR on the 5' RACE reads. The sample has fewer than 750,000 distinct CDR3 sequences, around 17% seen once. Their antigens remain unidentified. The sequenced sample was blood, either unsorted or a sorted T cell fraction (not recorded which). Receptors originate from a male donor with ankylosing spondylitis.

This rearrangement joins TRBV11-2 to TRBJ2-7, with D perhaps being TRBD1 or TRBD2 (5 bases each). CDR3 length: 15 amino acids. V was clipped by 6 bases and J by 2 bases, with 17 bases between them. CDR1 and CDR2 from the germline V gene are SGHAT and FQNNGV. CDR3 bases: TGTGCCAGCAGGCCCTCGGGGCTAGAGACCTACGAGCAGTACTTC. Translated: CASRPSGLETYEQYF.

The rearrangement links TRBV4-1 to TRBJ2-3; 7 nucleotides agree with TRBD2. Trimming cost V 7 bases and J 5 bases; bases outside gene matches: 6. Per the germline V gene, CDR1 is MGHRA and CDR2 is YSYEKL. CDR3 length: 13 amino acids. The CDR3 DNA sequence: TGCGCCAGCAACTGGGGGAGGGGAGATACGCAGTATTTT. Translated, it gives CASNWGRGDTQYF.

At least ten counts were recorded for this clonotype. This rearrangement joins TRBV15 to TRBJ2-5; D perhaps matches TRBD2 (6 bases). In germline, CDR1 is LNHNV, CDR2 YYDKDF (reference sequence). This CDR3 region has 15 residues. The ends were cut back, 0 bases at V and 0 bases at J, with 8 bases in the middle. CDR3 loop: CATSRDGGYQETQYF. The CDR3 nucleotides are TGTGCCACCAGCAGAGACGGAGGGTACCAAGAGACCCAGTACTTC. Complete variable domain (other parts from reference TRBV15 and TRBJ2-5): DAMVIQNPRYQVTQFGKPVTLSCSQTLNHNVMYWYQQKSSQAPKLLFHYYDKDFNNEADTPDNFQSRRPNTSFCFLDIRSPGLGDTAMYLCATSRDGGYQETQYFGPGTRLLVL.

This clonotype was found a few times. The CDR3 region is CASSQGGSAPYEQYF. In DNA form, the CDR3 reads TGCGCCAGCAGCCAAGGGGGTAGCGCGCCCTACGAGCAGTACTTC. This sequence joins TRBV4-1 and TRBJ2-7; tentative D call: TRBD2 (5 bases). Between the trimmed V and J ends, which lost 1 base and 2 bases, there was a span of 12 bases. From germline, CDR1 is MGHRA and CDR2 YSYEKL. This CDR3 spans 15 amino acids.

The V call is TRBV4-1, the J call TRBJ2-3; D gene uncertain. The CDR3 extends over 14 amino acids. V was pared by 4 bases and J by 4 bases, with 12 bases between. CDR1 is MGHRA and CDR2 is YSYEKL in the germline V gene. CDR3 sequence (DNA): TGCGCCAGCAGCCCGCTTCTCGGGTCAGATACGCAGTATTTT. Translation gives CASSPLLGSDTQYF.

This clonotype was seen a handful of times. This sequence joins TRBV11-2 and TRBJ1-1; no definite D call. Germline loops: CDR1 SGHAT, CDR2 FQNNGV. V was clipped by 0 bases and J by 11 bases, with 10 bases between them. The CDR3 totals 12 residues. CDR3 residues: CASSLEGRGAFF. The CDR3 bases are TGTGCCAGCAGCTTAGAGGGTCGGGGTGCTTTCTTT.

V is TRBV7-4 and J is TRBJ1-4, with D possibly being TRBD1 (5 bases). Deletions cut 5 bases from V and 0 bases from J, with 19 bases between. The CDR3 consists of 18 residues. Germline values: CDR1 SGHVT, CDR2 SQSDAQ. The DNA for the CDR3 is TGTGCCAGCAGCCCCACCCCCGACAGCATTGCAACTAATGAAAAACTGTTTTTT. Residues: CASSPTPDSIATNEKLFF. Looking up the rest from reference TRBV7-4 and TRBJ1-4 gives the full variable domain: GAGVSQSPRYKVAKRGRDVALRCDSISGHVTLYWYRQTLGQGSEVLTYSQSDAQRDKSGRPSGRFSAERPERSVSTLKIQRTEQGDSAVYLCASSPTPDSIATNEKLFFGSGTQLSVL.

Only a few counts were recorded for this clonotype. This chain connects TRBV2 to TRBJ2-1, with 8 bases aligning to TRBD1. CDR1 is SNHLY, CDR2 FYNNEI, per germline. Trimming removed 6 bases from V and 4 bases from J; junction bases left unmatched: 14. This CDR3 is built from 17 residues. The CDR3 loop is CASREPPGQETYNEQFF. Written as DNA, the CDR3 is TGTGCCAGCAGGGAACCTCCGGGACAGGAGACTTACAATGAGCAGTTCTTC. The complete variable domain, with remaining parts taken from reference TRBV2 and TRBJ2-1, reads EPEVTQTPSHQVTQMGQEVILRCVPISNHLYFYWYRQILGQKVEFLVSFYNNEISEKSEIFDDQFSVERPDGSNFTLKIRSTKLEDSAMYFCASREPPGQETYNEQFFGPGTRLTVL.

V and J are TRBV18 and TRBJ1-1; TRBD1 matches 7 bases. V shed 3 bases and J 2 bases; nucleotides not matched to a gene: 6. The CDR3 covers 15 residues. CDR1 is KGHSH, CDR2 LQKENI, per germline. CDR3 sequence (DNA): TGTGCCAGCTCACCGCCGGGACAGACTAACACTGAAGCTTTCTTT. It specifies CASSPPGQTNTEAFF.

This clonotype was seen at least ten times. V and J are TRBV12-3 or TRBV12-4 and TRBJ1-1, with D tentatively TRBD1 (5 bases). The V end was cut by 6 bases, the J end by 6 bases, with 14 bases between. CDR3 length equals 13 residues. Here the CDR3 reads CASSSGTIAEAFF. In DNA, the CDR3 is TGTGCCAGCAGCTCCGGGACGATCGCTGAAGCTTTCTTT.

There are a few counts of this clonotype. V and J are TRBV12-3 or TRBV12-4 and TRBJ1-3; D is perhaps TRBD1 (5 bases). V dropped 5 bases and J dropped 1 base, with 15 bases sitting between them. This CDR3 is built from 16 residues. The CDR3, as DNA: TGTGCCAGCAGTGTGATGGGGGGAGGATCTGGAAACACCATATATTTT. Translating it yields CASSVMGGGSGNTIYF.

The chain is built from TRBV14 and TRBJ2-7; D gene uncertain. Germline V gives CDR1 SGHDN, CDR2 FVKESK. Between the trimmed V and J ends, which lost 3 bases and 3 bases, there was a span of 9 bases. The CDR3 contains 13 residues. This CDR3 reads CASSHGPHYEQYF. The CDR3, as DNA: TGTGCCAGCAGCCATGGGCCGCACTACGAGCAGTACTTC.

The chain couples TRBV7-6 to TRBJ2-2, with unresolved D. This CDR3 has 15 amino acids. The germline V gene encodes CDR1 SGHVS and CDR2 FNYEAQ. V was shortened by 4 bases and J by 0 bases, with 9 bases between the two germline ends. Here the CDR3 reads CASSYSHTNTGELFF. CDR3 nucleotide sequence: TGTGCCAGCAGCTACTCACACACGAACACCGGGGAGCTGTTTTTT. The full variable domain, rest sourced from reference TRBV7-6 and TRBJ2-2, is GAGVSQSPRYKVTKRGQDVALRCDPISGHVSLYWYRQALGQGPEFLTYFNYEAQQDKSGLPNDRFSAERPEGSISTLTIQRTEQRDSAMYRCASSYSHTNTGELFFGEGSRLTVL.

The chain combines TRBV5-1 with TRBJ2-7; 10 nucleotides agree with TRBD1. CDR1 is SGHRS, CDR2 YFSETQ, per germline. Trimming took 0 bases from V and 7 from J; bases not matched to a gene: 1. The CDR3 contains 13 residues. As DNA, the CDR3 is TGCGCCAGCAGCTTGGGACAGGGGGCGGAGCAGTACTTC. Translated: CASSLGQGAEQYF.

The chain is built from TRBV24-1 and TRBJ2-2; D may be TRBD2 (5 bases). The V end lost 9 bases, the J end lost 0 bases, and 10 bases lay between the germline ends. CDR1 and CDR2 (germline): KGHDR, SFDVKD. This CDR3 is 14 amino acids long. CDR3 in DNA: TGTGCCACCCGTCCTAGCACGAACACCGGGGAGCTGTTTTTT. Translation: CATRPSTNTGELFF.

This clonotype occurred a few times. V and J are TRBV12-3 or TRBV12-4 and TRBJ2-2; D remains ambiguous. V was clipped by 6 bases and J by 1 base, with 12 bases between them. The CDR3 runs 15 residues. The CDR3 region has the DNA TGTGCCAGCAGGAAGACTGGCAAGAACACCGGGGAGCTGTTTTTT. Encoded protein: CASRKTGKNTGELFF.

The chain uses TRBV4-3 and TRBJ2-3; no clear D. Trimming took off 1 base at V and 6 bases at J, with 11 bases between the two ends. The CDR3 sequence is 14 residues long. Germline CDR1 LGHNA, CDR2 YSLEER. DNA for the CDR3: TGCGCCAGCAGCCAAGGCACCACTAAGGATACGCAGTATTTT. Translation gives CASSQGTTKDTQYF.

This clonotype has a handful of counts. The rearrangement joins TRBV7-2 to TRBJ2-3, with a possible D match to TRBD2 (5 bases). The V and J ends lost 6 bases and 6 bases respectively, with 7 bases between them. Germline CDR1 SGHTA, CDR2 FQGNSA. The CDR3 is 11 amino acids. The CDR3, as DNA: TGTGCCAGCAGGGTAGCGGATACGCAGTATTTT. This translates into CASRVADTQYF. Full variable domain (outside the CDR3, taken from reference TRBV7-2 and TRBJ2-3): GAGVSQSPSNKVTEKGKDVELRCDPISGHTALYWYRQSLGQGLEFLIYFQGNSAPDKSGLPSDRFSAERTGGSVSTLTIQRTQQEDSAVYLCASRVADTQYFGPGTRLTVL.

The genes are TRBV20-1 and TRBJ2-7; D is uncertain. Trimming shortened V by 0 bases and J by 0 bases, and 9 bases separated the two germline ends. This CDR3 has 14 amino acids. Germline V gene lookup returns CDR1 DFQATT and CDR2 SNEGSKA (reference sequence). CDR3 bases: TGCAGTGCTAGAGATTGGGCCAGCTCCTACGAGCAGTACTTC. Translating it yields CSARDWASSYEQYF.

V is TRBV9 and J is TRBJ1-6; D gene ambiguous. The CDR3 is made up of 16 amino acids. Per the germline V gene, CDR1 is SGDLS and CDR2 is YYNGEE. Trimming removed 3 bases from V and 4 bases from J, with 14 bases in between. The CDR3 region has the DNA TGTGCCAGCAGCGCCTCCTTCGCTGGTTATAATTCACCCCTCCACTTT. It codes for CASSASFAGYNSPLHF.

The table lists this clonotype with a few counts. V usage is TRBV7-9 and J usage is TRBJ1-6, with TRBD1 matching 8 bases. CDR1 and CDR2 from the germline V gene are SEHNR and FQNEAQ (reference sequence). V gave up 5 bases and J gave up 7 bases; unmatched junction bases: 4. This CDR3 has 14 amino acids. The CDR3 coding sequence is TGTGCCAGCAGCAAACAGGGGGGAAATTCACCCCTCCACTTT. It codes for CASSKQGGNSPLHF. The full variable domain, with the rest looked up from reference TRBV7-9 and TRBJ1-6, is DTGVSQNPRHKITKRGQNVTFRCDPISEHNRLYWYRQTLGQGPEFLTYFQNEAQLEKSRLLSDRFSAERPKGSFSTLEIQRTEQGDSAMYLCASSKQGGNSPLHFGNGTRLTVT.

The chain links TRBV28 to TRBJ1-5; TRBD1 matches 7 bases. V shed 5 bases, J shed 4 bases, and the junction held 20 bases outside the gene matches. The CDR3 sequence is 19 residues long. Germline V lookup: CDR1 MDHEN, CDR2 SYDVKM. Written as DNA, the CDR3 is TGTGCCAGCAGTCGCGAGAATCCCCCCCGGACAGGTTTTAATCAGCCCCAGCATTTT. Its protein is CASSRENPPRTGFNQPQHF.

This clonotype came up many times. The rearrangement uses TRBV20-1 and TRBJ2-7; 7 bases are shared with TRBD1. The V segment lost 4 bases and the J segment 2 bases; nucleotides outside the gene matches: 11. The CDR3 is made up of 15 amino acids. Germline CDR1 is DFQATT and CDR2 is SNEGSKA (reference sequence). The CDR3 sequence: CSANPAGTATYEQYF. The DNA for the CDR3 is TGCAGTGCTAACCCTGCCGGGACAGCCACCTACGAGCAGTACTTC.

This clonotype turned up a few times. The gene calls are TRBV19 and TRBJ2-1, with TRBD2 as a possible D gene (5 bases). This CDR3 spans 14 amino acids. Germline CDR1 and CDR2: LNHDA and SQIVND (reference sequence). V was cut by 0 bases and J by 4 bases, with 7 bases left in between. CDR3 protein: CASSIDGEYNEQFF. The CDR3 DNA reads TGTGCCAGTAGTATAGATGGGGAGTACAATGAGCAGTTCTTC.